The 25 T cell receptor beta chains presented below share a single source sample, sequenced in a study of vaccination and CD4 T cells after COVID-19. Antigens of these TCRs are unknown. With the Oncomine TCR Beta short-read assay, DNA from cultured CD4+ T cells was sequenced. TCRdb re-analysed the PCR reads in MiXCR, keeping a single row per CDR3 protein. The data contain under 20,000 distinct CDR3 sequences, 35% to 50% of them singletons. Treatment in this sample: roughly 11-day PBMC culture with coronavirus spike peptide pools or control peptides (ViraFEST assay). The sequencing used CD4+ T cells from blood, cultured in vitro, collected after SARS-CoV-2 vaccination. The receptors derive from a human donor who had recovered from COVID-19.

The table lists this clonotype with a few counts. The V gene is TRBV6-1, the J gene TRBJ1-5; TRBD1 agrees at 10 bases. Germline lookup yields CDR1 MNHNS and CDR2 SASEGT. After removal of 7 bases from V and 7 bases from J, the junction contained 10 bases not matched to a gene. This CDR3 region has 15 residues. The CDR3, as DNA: TGTGCCAGCAAAAATGATGGACAGGGGGAACAGCCCCAGCATTTT. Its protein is CASKNDGQGEQPQHF.

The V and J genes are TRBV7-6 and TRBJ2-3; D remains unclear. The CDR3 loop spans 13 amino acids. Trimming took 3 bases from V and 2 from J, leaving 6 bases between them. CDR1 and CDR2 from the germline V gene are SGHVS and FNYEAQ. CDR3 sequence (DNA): TGTGCCAGCAGCTTCGGATACACAGATACGCAGTATTTT. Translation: CASSFGYTDTQYF.

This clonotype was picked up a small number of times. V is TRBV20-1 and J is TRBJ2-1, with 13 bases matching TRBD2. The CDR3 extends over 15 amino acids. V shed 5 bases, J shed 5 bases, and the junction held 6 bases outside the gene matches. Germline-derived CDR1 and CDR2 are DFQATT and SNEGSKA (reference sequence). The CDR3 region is CSAYRLAGGDNEQFF. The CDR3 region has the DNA TGCAGTGCTTACAGACTAGCGGGAGGTGACAATGAGCAGTTCTTC.

In nucleotides, the CDR3 is TGCAGCGTGGGGACAGAACTGAACACTGAAGCTTTCTTT. Translated: CSVGTELNTEAFF. This chain uses TRBV29-1 with TRBJ1-1; 7 bases agree with TRBD1. V shed 6 bases, J shed 0 bases, and the junction held 4 bases outside the gene matches. The CDR3 consists of 13 residues. In germline, CDR1 is SQVTM, CDR2 ANQGSEA. The full variable domain, completed using reference TRBV29-1 and TRBJ1-1, is SAVISQKPSRDICQRGTSLTIQCQVDSQVTMMFWYRQQPGQSLTLIATANQGSEATYESGFVIDKFPISRPNLTFSTLTVSNMSPEDSSIYLCSVGTELNTEAFFGQGTRLTVV.

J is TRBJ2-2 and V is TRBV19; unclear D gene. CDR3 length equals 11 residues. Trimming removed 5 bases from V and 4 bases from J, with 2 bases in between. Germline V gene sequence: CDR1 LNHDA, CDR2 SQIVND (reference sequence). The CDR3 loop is CASSVTGELFF. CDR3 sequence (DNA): TGTGCCAGTAGTGTCACCGGGGAGCTGTTTTTT.

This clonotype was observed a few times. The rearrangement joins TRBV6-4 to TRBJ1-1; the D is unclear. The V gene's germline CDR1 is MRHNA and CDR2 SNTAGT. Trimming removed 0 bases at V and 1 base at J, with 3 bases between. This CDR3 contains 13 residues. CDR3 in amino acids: CASSDSQNTEAFF. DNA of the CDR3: TGTGCCAGCAGTGACTCACAGAACACTGAAGCTTTCTTT.

The CDR3 loop is CASSFGGGTDTQYF. As DNA, the CDR3 is TGTGCCAGCAGCTTTGGAGGGGGCACAGATACGCAGTATTTT. The chain couples TRBV7-3 to TRBJ2-3; the D gene is possibly TRBD2 (6 bases). Trimming stripped 3 bases from V and 1 base from J, with 8 bases between. Germline CDR1 and CDR2: SGHTA and FQGTGA. This CDR3 is 14 amino acids long.

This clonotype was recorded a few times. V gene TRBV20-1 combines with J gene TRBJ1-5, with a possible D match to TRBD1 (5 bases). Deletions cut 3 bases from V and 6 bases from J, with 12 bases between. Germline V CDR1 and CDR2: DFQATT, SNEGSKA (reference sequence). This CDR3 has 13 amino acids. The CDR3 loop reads CSASLPGFQPQHF. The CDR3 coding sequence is TGCAGTGCTAGTCTACCAGGGTTTCAGCCCCAGCATTTT.

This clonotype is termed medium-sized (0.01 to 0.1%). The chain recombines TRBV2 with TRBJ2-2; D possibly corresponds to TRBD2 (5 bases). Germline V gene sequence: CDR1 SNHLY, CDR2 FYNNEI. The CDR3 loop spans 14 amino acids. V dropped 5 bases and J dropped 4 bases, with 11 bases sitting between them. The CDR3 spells CASSLIARTGELFF. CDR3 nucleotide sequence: TGTGCCAGCAGTCTTATAGCGCGCACCGGGGAGCTGTTTTTT.

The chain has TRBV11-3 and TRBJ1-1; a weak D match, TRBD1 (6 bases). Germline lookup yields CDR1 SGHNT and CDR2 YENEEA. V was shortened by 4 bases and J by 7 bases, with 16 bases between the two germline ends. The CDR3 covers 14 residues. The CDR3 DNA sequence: TGTGCCAGCAGCTCGATCAGGGGTGCGGATGAAGCTTTCTTT. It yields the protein CASSSIRGADEAFF.

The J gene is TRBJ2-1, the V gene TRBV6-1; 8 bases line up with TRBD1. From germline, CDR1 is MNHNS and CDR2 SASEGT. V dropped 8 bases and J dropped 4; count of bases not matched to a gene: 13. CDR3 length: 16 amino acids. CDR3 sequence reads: CASHEAAGGEYNEQFF. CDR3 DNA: TGTGCCAGCCATGAAGCGGCAGGGGGCGAGTACAATGAGCAGTTCTTC.

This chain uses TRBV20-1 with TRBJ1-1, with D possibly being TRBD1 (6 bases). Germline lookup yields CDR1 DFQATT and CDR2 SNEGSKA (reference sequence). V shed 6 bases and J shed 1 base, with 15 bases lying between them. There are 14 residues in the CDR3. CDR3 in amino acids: CSAPMGQKNTEAFF. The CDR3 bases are TGCAGTGCCCCCATGGGACAAAAGAACACTGAAGCTTTCTTT.

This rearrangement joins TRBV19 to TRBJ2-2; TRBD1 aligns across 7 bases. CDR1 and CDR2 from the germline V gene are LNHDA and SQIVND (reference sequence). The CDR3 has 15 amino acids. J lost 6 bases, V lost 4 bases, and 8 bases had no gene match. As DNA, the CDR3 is TGTGCCAGTAGTACTAACAGGGGAATGGCCGGGGAGCTGTTTTTT. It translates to CASSTNRGMAGELFF.

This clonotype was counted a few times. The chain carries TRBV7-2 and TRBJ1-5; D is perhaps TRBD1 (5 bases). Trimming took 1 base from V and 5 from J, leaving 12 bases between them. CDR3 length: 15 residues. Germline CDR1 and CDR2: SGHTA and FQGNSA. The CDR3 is CASSLEMGQYQPQHF. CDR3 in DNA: TGTGCCAGCAGCTTAGAGATGGGGCAGTATCAGCCCCAGCATTTT.

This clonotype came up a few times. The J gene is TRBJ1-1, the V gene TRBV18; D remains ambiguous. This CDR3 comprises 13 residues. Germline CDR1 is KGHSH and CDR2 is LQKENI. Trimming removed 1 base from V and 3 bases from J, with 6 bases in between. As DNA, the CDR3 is TGTGCCAGCTCACCACAGACGGACACTGAAGCTTTCTTT. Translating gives CASSPQTDTEAFF.

In DNA, the CDR3 is TGTGCCAGCAGGTCCCGGGACATCTATAGCACAGATACGCAGTATTTT. Its protein product is CASRSRDIYSTDTQYF. The rearrangement joins TRBV6-2 or TRBV6-3 to TRBJ2-3; a possible D gene is TRBD1 (6 bases). Germline V gene lookup returns CDR1 MNHEY and CDR2 SVGEGT. CDR3 length: 16 residues. Trimming shortened V by 6 bases and J by 0 bases, and 16 bases separated the two germline ends.

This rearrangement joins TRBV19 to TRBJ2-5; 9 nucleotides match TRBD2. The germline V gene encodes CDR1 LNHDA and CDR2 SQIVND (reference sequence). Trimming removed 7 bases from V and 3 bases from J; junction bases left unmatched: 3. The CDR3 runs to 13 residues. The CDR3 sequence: CASKSSGEETQYF. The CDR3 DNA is TGTGCCAGTAAATCTAGCGGGGAAGAGACCCAGTACTTC.

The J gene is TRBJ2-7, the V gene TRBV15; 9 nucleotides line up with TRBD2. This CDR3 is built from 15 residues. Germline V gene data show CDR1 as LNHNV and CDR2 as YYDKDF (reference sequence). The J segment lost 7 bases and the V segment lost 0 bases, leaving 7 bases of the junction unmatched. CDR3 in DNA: TGTGCCACCAGCAGAGATGGTAGCGGGAGCATTGAGCAGTACTTC. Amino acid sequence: CATSRDGSGSIEQYF.

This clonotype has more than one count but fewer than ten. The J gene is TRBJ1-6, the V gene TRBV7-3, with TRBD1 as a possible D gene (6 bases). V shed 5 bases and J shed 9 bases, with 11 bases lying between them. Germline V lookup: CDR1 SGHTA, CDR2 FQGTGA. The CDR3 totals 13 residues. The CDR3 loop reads CASSTGLGSPLHF. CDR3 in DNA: TGTGCCAGCAGCACAGGGCTTGGTTCACCCCTCCACTTT.

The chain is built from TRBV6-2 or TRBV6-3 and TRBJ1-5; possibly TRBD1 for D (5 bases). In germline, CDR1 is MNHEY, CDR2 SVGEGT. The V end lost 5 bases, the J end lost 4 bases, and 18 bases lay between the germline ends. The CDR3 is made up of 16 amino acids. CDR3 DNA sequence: TGTGCCAGCAGTCCCTCAGCAGGGATAGGTAATCAGCCCCAGCATTTT. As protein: CASSPSAGIGNQPQHF.

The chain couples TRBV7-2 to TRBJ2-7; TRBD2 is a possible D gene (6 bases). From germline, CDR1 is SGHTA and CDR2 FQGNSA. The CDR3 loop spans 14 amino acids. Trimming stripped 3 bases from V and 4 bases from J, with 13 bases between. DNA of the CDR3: TGTGCCAGCAGCTTTGGAACGGGGGATTACGAGCAGTACTTC. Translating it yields CASSFGTGDYEQYF.

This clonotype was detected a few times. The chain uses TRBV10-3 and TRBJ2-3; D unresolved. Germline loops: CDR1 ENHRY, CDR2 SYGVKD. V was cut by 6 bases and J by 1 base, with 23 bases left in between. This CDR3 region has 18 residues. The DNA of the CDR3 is TGTGCCATCAGCGATATCCTCCTCGAGATATCCGGCACAGATACGCAGTATTTT. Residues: CAISDILLEISGTDTQYF.

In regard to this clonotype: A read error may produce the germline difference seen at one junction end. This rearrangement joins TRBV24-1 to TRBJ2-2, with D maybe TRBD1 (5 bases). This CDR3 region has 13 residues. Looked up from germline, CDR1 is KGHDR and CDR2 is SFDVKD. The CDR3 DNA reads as TGTGCCACCGGTGGGTCGGACACCAGGGAGCTGTTTTTT. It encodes CATGGSDTRELFF.

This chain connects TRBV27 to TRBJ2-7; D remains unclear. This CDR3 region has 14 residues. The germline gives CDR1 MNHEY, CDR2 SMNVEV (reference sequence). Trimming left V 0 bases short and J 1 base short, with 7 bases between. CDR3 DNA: TGTGCCAGCAGTTTATCGTCCAGGTCCTACGAGCAGTACTTC. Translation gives CASSLSSRSYEQYF.

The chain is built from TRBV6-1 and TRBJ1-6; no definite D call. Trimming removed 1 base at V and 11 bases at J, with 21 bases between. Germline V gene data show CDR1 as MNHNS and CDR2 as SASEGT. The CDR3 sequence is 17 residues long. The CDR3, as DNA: TGTGCCAGCAGTGAAGAAAGTCCAGGAGTAAAAAGTCCACCCCTCCACTTT. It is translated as CASSEESPGVKSPPLHF.